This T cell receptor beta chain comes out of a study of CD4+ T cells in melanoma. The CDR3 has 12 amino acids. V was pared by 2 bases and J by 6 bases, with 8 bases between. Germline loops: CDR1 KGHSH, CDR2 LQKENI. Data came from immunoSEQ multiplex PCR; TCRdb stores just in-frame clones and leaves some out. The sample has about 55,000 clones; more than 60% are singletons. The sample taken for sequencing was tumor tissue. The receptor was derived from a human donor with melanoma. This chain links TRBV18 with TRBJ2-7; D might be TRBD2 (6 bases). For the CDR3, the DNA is TGTGCCAGCTCACCAGGCGGGGTCGAGCAGTACTTC. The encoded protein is CASSPGGVEQYF. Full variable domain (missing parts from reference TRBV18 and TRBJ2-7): NAGVMQNPRHLVRRRGQEARLRCSPMKGHSHVYWYRQLPEEGLKFMVYLQKENIIDESGMPKERFSAEFPKEGPSILRIQQVVRGDSAAYFCASSPGGVEQYFGPGTRLTVT.